The 6 T cell receptor beta chains given below trace back to one sample, sequenced in a study of blood T cell repertoires in COVID-19. The data were produced by immunoSEQ multiplex PCR, yet TCRdb's version contains in-frame clones alone and is incomplete. Among 150,000 to 250,000 clones listed, approximately 84% were seen once. The sample comprised PBMCs or T cells enriched from blood (not recorded which). These receptor sequences come from a man aged 35 to 55 who had recovered from COVID-19.

This CDR3 is CASSQQGLAGFNEQFF. CDR3 nucleotides: TGCGCCAGCAGCCAACAGGGACTAGCGGGGTTCAATGAGCAGTTCTTC. The chain combines TRBV4-1 with TRBJ2-1, with 13 bases identical to TRBD2. Unmatched junction bases numbered 4, after V lost 2 bases and J lost 6 bases. The CDR3 sequence is 16 residues long. CDR1 is MGHRA and CDR2 is YSYEKL in the germline V gene.

The rearrangement links TRBV3-1 (or the pseudogene TRBV3-2) to TRBJ2-7; TRBD1 might be the D (5 bases). V was cut by 1 base and J by 2 bases, with 9 bases left in between. This CDR3 has 14 amino acids. The germline gives CDR1 LGHDT, CDR2 YNNKEL (reference sequence). CDR3 sequence reads: CASSQGTGPYEQYF. The CDR3 DNA sequence: TGTGCCAGCAGCCAAGGCACAGGACCCTACGAGCAGTACTTC.

The chain uses TRBV6-2 or TRBV6-3 and TRBJ1-1; 12 bases line up with TRBD1. Germline CDR1 is MNHEY and CDR2 is SVGEGT. The length of the CDR3 is 19 residues. Losses at the gene ends were 6 bases for V and 4 bases for J; bases not matched to a gene: 18. CDR3 sequence: CASSVKIRDRGRESTEAFF. The CDR3 nucleotides are TGTGCCAGCAGCGTAAAAATCCGGGACAGGGGGCGGGAAAGCACTGAAGCTTTCTTT.

Turning to this clone: The sample holds other DNA sequences that translate to the same CDR3. The rearrangement links TRBV5-4 to TRBJ2-1, with D possibly being TRBD2 (5 bases). V was trimmed by 0 bases and J by 0 bases, leaving 7 bases between them. The length of the CDR3 is 15 residues. Germline-derived CDR1 and CDR2 are SGHNT and YYREEE (reference sequence). The CDR3 here is CASSLGGGSYNEQFF. In DNA, the CDR3 is TGTGCCAGCAGCTTGGGAGGAGGCTCCTACAATGAGCAGTTCTTC.

The CDR3: CAWSRLAASTDTQYF. The CDR3 coding sequence is TGTGCCTGGAGTAGGCTAGCGGCCAGCACAGATACGCAGTATTTT. This chain joins TRBV30 and TRBJ2-3; TRBD2 matches at 7 bases. Germline CDR1 GTSNPN, CDR2 SVGIG (reference sequence). Trimming removed 2 bases from V and 0 bases from J; junction bases left unmatched: 5. The CDR3 is 15 residues long.

The V call is TRBV18, the J call TRBJ2-5, with 9 bases lining up with TRBD2. Trimming at V came to 2 bases and at J to 7 bases, leaving 11 bases not matched to a gene. Germline CDR1 reads KGHSH; CDR2 reads LQKENI. This CDR3 has 16 amino acids. The CDR3 region has the DNA TGTGCCAGCTCACCAAGAAACCTAGCGGGGTCGGTGACCCAGTACTTC. Amino acid sequence: CASSPRNLAGSVTQYF.